A selection of T cell receptor beta chains follows, all from one sample in a study of radiation and T cells in renal cell carcinoma. Some clones are missing from TCRdb's copy, which holds only in-frame ones; the method was immunoSEQ multiplex PCR. The sample has about 150,000 clones; 88% are singletons. The sequences come from blood, collected from a patient whose treatment included radiotherapy and nephrectomy. These TCRs come from a woman in her sixties or seventies with renal cell carcinoma. Both conserved end residues are part of each CDR3. A D gene is named only where the DNA matches it firmly.

cdr3_nt cdr3_aa v_call d_call j_call
TGTGCCAGCAAAGACAGCTGGGGGTACAATGAGCAGTTCTTC CASKDSWGYNEQFF TRBV28 - TRBJ2-1
TGTGCCAGCAGCGTAGGATTGCACAATGAGCAGTTCTTC CASSVGLHNEQFF TRBV9 - TRBJ2-1
TGTGCCAGCAGTCTTGGGGGGACCCCTAATTCACCCCTCCACTTT CASSLGGTPNSPLHF TRBV2 - TRBJ1-6
TGTGCCAGCAGCTTCCGCCCCAGGAACCTTCACAATGAGCAGTTCTTC CASSFRPRNLHNEQFF TRBV7-9 - TRBJ2-1
TGTGCCAGCAGCTTTGATTCTGGCCAGGGGAACACTGAAGCTTTCTTT CASSFDSGQGNTEAFF TRBV13 - TRBJ1-1
TGTGCCAGCACCCCCAGCGGCTCTGTGTTTGAGACCCAGTACTTC CASTPSGSVFETQYF TRBV9 - TRBJ2-5
TGTGCCAGCAGTTTAACCGTAACCTATAATTCACCCCTCCACTTT CASSLTVTYNSPLHF TRBV27 - TRBJ1-6
TGTGCCAGCAGGGAGGGGGCATTATCTCGAGAGACCCAGTACTTC CASREGALSRETQYF TRBV6-1 - TRBJ2-5
TGTGCCAGCTCACCTGCAGCCACTAACACTGAAGCTTTCTTT CASSPAATNTEAFF TRBV18 - TRBJ1-1
TGTGCCAGCAGCTACAGGGAGGGCACAGATACGCAGTATTTT CASSYREGTDTQYF TRBV7-9 - TRBJ2-3
TGTGCCAGCAGTTCCGAATCGACAGGGACCTATGGCTACACCTTC CASSSESTGTYGYTF TRBV27 TRBD1 TRBJ1-2
TGTGCCAGCAGCTTGGGCAGGGCCGCTGAAGCTTTCTTT CASSLGRAAEAFF TRBV5-4 - TRBJ1-1
TGTGCCAGCATCGAGCGGGGGAGGAACACTGAAGCTTTCTTT CASIERGRNTEAFF TRBV28 - TRBJ1-1
TGCGCCAGCAGCTTGGAGCTAGCGGGGGATAATGAGCAGTTCTTC CASSLELAGDNEQFF TRBV5-1 TRBD2 TRBJ2-1
TGTGCCAGTAGTATACAGAGGCAAAACATTCAGTACTTC CASSIQRQNIQYF TRBV19 - TRBJ2-4
TGTGCCAGCAACGAAGCGGGGGGACAAGAGACCCAGTACTTC CASNEAGGQETQYF TRBV6-1 TRBD2 TRBJ2-5